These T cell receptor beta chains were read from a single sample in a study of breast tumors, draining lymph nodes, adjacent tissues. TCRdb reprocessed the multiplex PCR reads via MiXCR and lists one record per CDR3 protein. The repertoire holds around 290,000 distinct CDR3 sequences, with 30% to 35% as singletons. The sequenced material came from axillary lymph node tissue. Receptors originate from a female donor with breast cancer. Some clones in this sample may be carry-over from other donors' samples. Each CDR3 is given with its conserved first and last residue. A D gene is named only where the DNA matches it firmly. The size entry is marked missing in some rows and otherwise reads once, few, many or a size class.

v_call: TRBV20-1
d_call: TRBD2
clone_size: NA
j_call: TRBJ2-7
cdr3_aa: CSARDPGGPTYEQYF
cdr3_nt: TGCAGTGCTAGAGATCCGGGAGGCCCTACCTACGAGCAGTACTTC

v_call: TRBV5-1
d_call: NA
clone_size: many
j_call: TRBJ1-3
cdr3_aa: CASSLGPQVSGNTIYF
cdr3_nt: TGCGCCAGCAGCTTGGGACCACAGGTTTCTGGAAACACCATATATTTT

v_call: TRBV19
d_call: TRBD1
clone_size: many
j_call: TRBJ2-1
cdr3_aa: CASSKGTADNEQFF
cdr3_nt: TGTGCCAGTAGTAAGGGGACAGCCGACAATGAGCAGTTCTTC

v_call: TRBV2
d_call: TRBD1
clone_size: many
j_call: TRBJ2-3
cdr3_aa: CASTRMGQNTDTQYF
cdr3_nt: TGTGCCAGCACCCGAATGGGACAGAACACAGATACGCAGTATTTT

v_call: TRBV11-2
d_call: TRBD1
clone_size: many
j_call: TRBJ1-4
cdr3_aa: CASSGLGTVNEKLFF
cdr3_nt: TGTGCCAGCAGCGGCCTAGGGACAGTTAATGAAAAACTGTTTTTT

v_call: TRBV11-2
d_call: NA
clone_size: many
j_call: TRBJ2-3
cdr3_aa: CASSYLTGTLSTDTQYF
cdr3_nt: TGTGCCAGCAGTTATCTAACCGGGACTCTGAGCACAGATACGCAGTATTTT

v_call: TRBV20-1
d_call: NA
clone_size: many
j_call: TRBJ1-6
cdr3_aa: CSARYGNSPLHF
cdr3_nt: TGCAGTGCTAGATATGGGAATTCACCCCTCCACTTT

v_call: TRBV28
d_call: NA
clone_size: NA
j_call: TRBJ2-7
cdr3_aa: CASRSADTRDEQYF
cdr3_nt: TGTGCCAGCCGAAGCGCGGACACGCGGGACGAGCAGTACTTC

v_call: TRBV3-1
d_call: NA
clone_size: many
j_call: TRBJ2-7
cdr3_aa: CASSPVREGEQYF
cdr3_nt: TGTGCCAGCAGCCCTGTCCGGGAAGGGGAGCAGTACTTC

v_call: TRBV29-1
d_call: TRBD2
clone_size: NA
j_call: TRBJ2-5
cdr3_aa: CSVPGGSRQGAQYF
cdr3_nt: TGCAGCGTGCCCGGCGGGAGTCGGCAAGGAGCCCAGTACTTC

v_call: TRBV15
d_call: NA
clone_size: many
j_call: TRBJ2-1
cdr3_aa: CATSRDLTEPEQFF
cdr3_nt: TGTGCCACCAGCAGAGATCTTACGGAGCCTGAGCAGTTCTTC

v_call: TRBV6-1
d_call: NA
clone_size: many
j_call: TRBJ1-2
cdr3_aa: CASSEGWGRGYTF
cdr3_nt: TGTGCCAGCAGTGAAGGATGGGGGAGGGGCTACACCTTC

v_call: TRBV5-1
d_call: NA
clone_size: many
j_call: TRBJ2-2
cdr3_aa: CASSLSEVGNTGELFF
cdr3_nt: TGCGCCAGCAGCTTGTCGGAGGTGGGGAACACCGGGGAGCTGTTTTTT

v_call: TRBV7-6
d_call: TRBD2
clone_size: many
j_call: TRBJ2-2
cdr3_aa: CASSLAPGLAATGELFF
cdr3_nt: TGTGCCAGCAGCTTAGCGCCGGGACTAGCGGCGACCGGGGAGCTGTTTTTT

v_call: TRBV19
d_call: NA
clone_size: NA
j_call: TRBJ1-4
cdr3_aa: CASSTPLEYNEELFF
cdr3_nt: TGTGCCAGTAGTACCCCCCTCGAATACAATGAAGAACTGTTTTTT

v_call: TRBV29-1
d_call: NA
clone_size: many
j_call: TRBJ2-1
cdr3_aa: CSVVSIDEQFF
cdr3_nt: TGCAGCGTTGTTAGTATCGATGAGCAGTTCTTC

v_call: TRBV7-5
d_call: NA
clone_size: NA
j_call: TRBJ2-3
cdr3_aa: CIFAPAAWLLYVSGGNVPDTQYF
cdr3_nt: NA

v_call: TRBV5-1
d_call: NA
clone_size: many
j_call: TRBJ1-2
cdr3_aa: CASSFLSRKANYGYTF
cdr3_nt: TGCGCCAGCAGCTTCCTTAGCAGGAAAGCTAACTATGGCTACACCTTC

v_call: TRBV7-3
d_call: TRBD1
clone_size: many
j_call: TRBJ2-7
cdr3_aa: CASSMGQGYEQYF
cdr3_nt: TGTGCCAGCAGCATGGGACAGGGCTACGAGCAGTACTTC

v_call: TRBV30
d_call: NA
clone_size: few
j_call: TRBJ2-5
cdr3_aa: CAWSFPWRAQETQYF
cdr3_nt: TGTGCCTGGAGCTTCCCCTGGAGGGCCCAAGAGACCCAGTACTTC